This T cell receptor (beta chain) came from a study of shared clonotypes between healthy human individuals. Regarding the study as a whole: An expected dependence of interdonor clonotype sharing on sequencing depth was noted. It was only blood that was sampled, and tissue repertoires likely differ.

Once extracted for a subset, genomic DNA was divided evenly among several immunoSEQ plates. For sorted subsets, roughly 210 ng DNA per replicate equaled some 27,000 T cell genomes. Clones were read by immunoSEQ multiplex PCR, and TCRdb kept only the in-frame ones, dropping some. The sample consists of roughly 810,000 clones, 96% of them appearing once. With 3 bases removed from V and 11 bases from J, the gap between germline ends came to 15 bases. This CDR3 has 13 residues. Germline CDR1 and CDR2: SGHDT and YYEEEE. Terminally differentiated effector memory CD45RA+ cells were left out of the naive CD8 fraction, which was CD45RO-negative and positively selected for CCR7. Concerning this clone itself: Its antigen is unidentified.

The sequence derives from a man aged 25-45 years in good health. Source material: naive CD8+ T cells sorted from blood. The chain links TRBV5-6 to TRBJ2-1; D unresolved. The CDR3 DNA is TGTGCCAGCAGCTCCCTGGGGTCTGATAAGCAGTTCTTC. This sequence encodes CASSSLGSDKQFF.